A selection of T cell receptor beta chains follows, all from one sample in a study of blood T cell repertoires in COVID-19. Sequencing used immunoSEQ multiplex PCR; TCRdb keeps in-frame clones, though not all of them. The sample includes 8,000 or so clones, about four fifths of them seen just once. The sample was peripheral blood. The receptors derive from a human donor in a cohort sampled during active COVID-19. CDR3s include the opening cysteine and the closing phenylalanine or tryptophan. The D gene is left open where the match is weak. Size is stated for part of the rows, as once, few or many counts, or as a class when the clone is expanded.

CASSSRFIDRTNAYEQYF,TGTGCCAGCAGCTCGCGATTCATTGACAGGACAAACGCCTACGAGCAGTACTTC,NA,TRBJ2-7,NA,TRBV7-2
CASSPHPSSYEQYF,TGTGCCAGCAGCCCACATCCCTCATCCTACGAGCAGTACTTC,once,TRBJ2-7,NA,TRBV7-6
CASSPRTDQPQHF,TGTGCCAGTAGTCCCAGGACAGATCAGCCCCAGCATTTT,few,TRBJ1-5,NA,TRBV19
CATSTPGSGRAGLLLENQFF,TGTGCCACCAGTACGCCCGGCAGCGGGAGGGCCGGATTACTACTTGAGAATCAGTTCTTC,NA,TRBJ2-1,TRBD2,TRBV24-1
CASSYDSGAIGTDTQYF,TGTGCCAGCAGTTACGATAGCGGGGCTATCGGCACAGATACGCAGTATTTT,NA,TRBJ2-3,TRBD2,TRBV6-2/TRBV6-3
CASSLSPGLAEQFF,TGTGCCAGCAGCCTTTCCCCGGGACTAGCGGAGCAGTTCTTC,once,TRBJ2-1,TRBD2,TRBV4-2
CASSGRGGLQFF,TGTGCCAGCAGTGGAAGAGGCGGCCTGCAGTTCTTC,NA,TRBJ2-1,NA,TRBV2
CASSTTGSGEQYF,TGTGCCAGTAGTACGACAGGGTCGGGAGAGCAGTACTTC,NA,TRBJ2-7,TRBD1,TRBV19
CAISEPYSGTGGAGTDTQYF,TGTGCCATCAGCGAACCTTACTCCGGGACAGGGGGCGCGGGCACAGATACGCAGTATTTT,once,TRBJ2-3,TRBD1,TRBV10-3
CASSLGSSVGYEQYF,TGCGCCAGCAGCTTGGGTAGTAGCGTGGGGTACGAGCAGTACTTC,NA,TRBJ2-7,NA,TRBV5-1
CASSQAGAGGASYEQYF,TGTGCCAGCAGCCAAGCAGGTGCCGGGGGGGCCTCGTACGAGCAGTACTTC,NA,TRBJ2-7,TRBD2,TRBV4-2
CASSSGGTGSYEQYF,TGTGCCAGCAGCTCCGGCGGGACAGGCTCCTACGAGCAGTACTTC,NA,TRBJ2-7,TRBD1,TRBV7-2
CASSLGGYSNQPQHF,TGTGCCAGCAGCTTAGGGGGCTATAGCAATCAGCCCCAGCATTTT,few,TRBJ1-5,NA,TRBV7-9
CASSKQGAGGELFF,TGTGCCAGCAGTAAACAGGGGGCGGGCGGGGAGCTGTTTTTT,NA,TRBJ2-2,TRBD1,TRBV7-2
CASSSDARDTQYF,TGTGCCAGCAGCTCAGACGCCCGGGATACGCAGTATTTT,NA,TRBJ2-3,NA,TRBV11-3
CASSLLSGEETQYF,TGTGCCAGCAGCCTATTGTCAGGGGAAGAGACCCAGTACTTC,NA,TRBJ2-5,NA,TRBV5-4
CASSIGFSAGTEAFF,TGTGCCAGTAGTATAGGCTTCTCGGCAGGGACTGAAGCTTTCTTT,NA,TRBJ1-1,NA,TRBV19
CASSPRDSQPNTEAFF,TGCGCCAGCAGCCCCCGGGACAGCCAACCGAACACTGAAGCTTTCTTT,NA,TRBJ1-1,TRBD1,TRBV5-1
CAISATSGSAQETQYF,TGTGCCATCAGTGCGACTAGCGGGAGTGCACAAGAGACCCAGTACTTC,NA,TRBJ2-5,TRBD2,TRBV10-3
CASSYGLRTGELFF,TGTGCCAGCAGTTACGGACTACGCACTGGGGAGCTGTTTTTT,once,TRBJ2-2,NA,TRBV7-3
CASSPRTGQETQYF,TGTGCCAGCAGCCCCCGGACAGGGCAAGAGACCCAGTACTTC,NA,TRBJ2-5,TRBD1,TRBV9
CASALAGLLTGELFF,TGCGCCAGCGCTCTAGCGGGCTTACTCACCGGGGAGCTGTTTTTT,NA,TRBJ2-2,TRBD2,TRBV5-1
CASSTDSSYNSPLHF,TGTGCCAGCAGCACAGACAGCTCCTATAATTCACCCCTCCACTTT,NA,TRBJ1-6,NA,TRBV3-1/TRBV3-2
CASSVVSGGRNEQFF,TGTGCCAGCAGCGTAGTCAGCGGGGGGCGGAATGAGCAGTTCTTC,NA,TRBJ2-1,TRBD2,TRBV9
CASKRLAGADNEQFF,TGTGCCAGCAAAAGACTAGCGGGGGCCGACAATGAGCAGTTCTTC,NA,TRBJ2-1,TRBD2,TRBV6-4
CASTGGDWGTDTQYF,TGTGCCAGCACCGGAGGTGATTGGGGCACAGATACGCAGTATTTT,NA,TRBJ2-3,NA,TRBV7-9
CASSSLPGGGEAFF,TGTGCCAGCAGTTCCCTTCCAGGGGGCGGAGAAGCTTTCTTT,NA,TRBJ1-1,TRBD1,TRBV6-2/TRBV6-3
CSVRTGGSGNTIYF,TGCAGCGTCCGGACAGGCGGCTCTGGAAACACCATATATTTT,NA,TRBJ1-3,TRBD1,TRBV29-1
CASSQVLSGRRYNEQFF,TGTGCCAGCAGCCAAGTTCTTTCCGGGAGGCGATACAATGAGCAGTTCTTC,once,TRBJ2-1,TRBD2,TRBV3-1/TRBV3-2
CASSPRLAGSGELFF,TGTGCCAGCTCACCAAGGCTAGCGGGCTCCGGGGAGCTGTTTTTT,NA,TRBJ2-2,TRBD2,TRBV18
CASSPTFRDSPQDTQYF,TGTGCCAGCTCGCCCACTTTCCGGGACAGCCCTCAGGATACGCAGTATTTT,NA,TRBJ2-3,TRBD1,TRBV18
CASTVAGDGFSYEQYF,TGTGCCAGCACGGTGGCGGGGGACGGTTTCTCCTACGAGCAGTACTTC,NA,TRBJ2-7,TRBD2,TRBV27
CASSLGPVNTEAFF,TGTGCCAGCAGCTTAGGCCCGGTGAACACTGAAGCTTTCTTT,NA,TRBJ1-1,NA,TRBV7-2
CASTAGGSYNEQFF,TGTGCCAGCACAGCCGGGGGGTCCTACAATGAGCAGTTCTTC,NA,TRBJ2-1,TRBD2,TRBV6-5
CSVAPGWGGYTF,TGCAGCGTTGCCCCAGGGTGGGGAGGCTACACCTTC,NA,TRBJ1-2,NA,TRBV29-1
CASSEARGNQPQHF,TGTGCCAGCAGTGAAGCGCGGGGCAATCAGCCCCAGCATTTT,NA,TRBJ1-5,NA,TRBV6-1
CATSPGTSGGNEQFF,TGTGCCACCAGTCCCGGGACTAGCGGGGGCAATGAGCAGTTCTTC,NA,TRBJ2-1,TRBD2,TRBV24-1
CASSQDIRLAGGPVNEQYF,TGCGCCAGCAGCCAAGATATTCGTCTAGCGGGGGGGCCGGTCAACGAGCAGTACTTC,NA,TRBJ2-7,TRBD2,TRBV4-3
CASRNRVRDEKLFF,TGCGCCAGCAGAAACAGGGTTAGGGATGAAAAACTGTTTTTT,few,TRBJ1-4,NA,TRBV23-1
CASSLRNSPLHF,TGTGCCAGCAGCCTTAGAAATTCACCCCTCCACTTT,NA,TRBJ1-6,NA,TRBV3-1/TRBV3-2
CASGPDRDVNGYTF,TGTGCTAGTGGTCCTGACAGGGACGTAAATGGCTACACCTTC,NA,TRBJ1-2,TRBD1,TRBV12-5
CASSHSAAVGPDGNTIYF,TGTGCCAGCAGCCACTCAGCCGCCGTTGGGCCAGATGGAAACACCATATATTTT,medium-sized,TRBJ1-3,NA,TRBV7-9
CASNVQGQGGGYTF,TGTGCCAGCAACGTTCAGGGACAGGGGGGAGGCTACACCTTC,NA,TRBJ1-2,TRBD1,TRBV3-1/TRBV3-2
CAWAQGYATNEKLFF,TGTGCCTGGGCACAGGGATATGCAACTAATGAAAAACTGTTTTTT,NA,TRBJ1-4,NA,TRBV30
CASGDRVDSPLHF,TGTGCCAGTGGGGACAGGGTCGATTCACCCCTCCACTTT,NA,TRBJ1-6,TRBD1,TRBV19
CASSLDPAGGMKQYF,TGCGCCAGCAGCTTGGACCCAGCGGGGGGGATGAAGCAGTATTTT,NA,TRBJ2-3,TRBD2,TRBV5-1
CASSFSGTYNEQFF,TGTGCCAGCAGTTTCAGCGGAACCTACAATGAGCAGTTCTTC,NA,TRBJ2-1,NA,TRBV28
CASSLAHLRTDHQPQHF,TGTGCCAGCAGCTTAGCACACCTAAGGACAGACCATCAGCCCCAGCATTTT,NA,TRBJ1-5,NA,TRBV11-2
CASSDPLTGYEQYF,TGTGCCAGCAGTGACCCGTTGACAGGGTACGAGCAGTACTTC,NA,TRBJ2-7,TRBD1,TRBV6-4
CASSPRAGLAYNEQFF,TGTGCCAGCAGCCCTCGAGCGGGACTGGCCTACAATGAGCAGTTCTTC,once,TRBJ2-1,TRBD2,TRBV9
CASRPGAPYGYTF,TGTGCCAGCAGACCAGGGGCGCCCTATGGCTACACCTTC,NA,TRBJ1-2,NA,TRBV6-4
CASSQIQGNSGNTIYF,TGCGCCAGCAGCCAAATCCAGGGCAACTCTGGAAACACCATATATTTT,NA,TRBJ1-3,NA,TRBV4-3
CASRRTGEETQYF,TGTGCCAGCAGGAGGACAGGAGAAGAGACCCAGTACTTC,NA,TRBJ2-5,TRBD1,TRBV12-3/TRBV12-4
CASGRYGSGQETQYF,TGTGCCAGCGGTCGATATGGTAGCGGACAAGAGACCCAGTACTTC,NA,TRBJ2-5,NA,TRBV28
CASSPSGRAKNEQFF,TGTGCCAGCAGCCCAAGCGGGAGAGCAAAGAATGAGCAGTTCTTC,NA,TRBJ2-1,TRBD2,TRBV6-5